The source of this T cell receptor beta chain is a study of identical twins. The sample holds many counts of this clonotype. Its antigen is unknown. Template switching, a step in the protocol, added a universal primer site, and cDNA carried unique molecular identifiers. MiXCR, run by TCRdb on the 5' RACE reads, gives a single entry per CDR3 protein. Here the sample spans approximately 680,000 distinct CDR3 sequences, just over 7% being singletons. CDR1 is SGHAT, CDR2 FQNNGV, per germline. The V end was cut by 5 bases, the J end by 3 bases, with 11 bases between. The CDR3 totals 14 residues. Findings and caveats of the study: A lower insertion count was a feature of abundant cord blood beta clonotypes, with no such feature in memory repertoires.

This same sample was also taken into another study, of yellow fever vaccine responses in identical twins.

The specimen sequenced was PBMCs. This clonotype was sampled from a young woman in good health. The chain has TRBV11-2 and TRBJ2-1; the D gene is possibly TRBD1 (5 bases). The chain's CDR3 is CASSGARLYNEQFF. The CDR3 DNA sequence: TGTGCCAGCAGCGGGGCTAGGCTCTACAATGAGCAGTTCTTC.